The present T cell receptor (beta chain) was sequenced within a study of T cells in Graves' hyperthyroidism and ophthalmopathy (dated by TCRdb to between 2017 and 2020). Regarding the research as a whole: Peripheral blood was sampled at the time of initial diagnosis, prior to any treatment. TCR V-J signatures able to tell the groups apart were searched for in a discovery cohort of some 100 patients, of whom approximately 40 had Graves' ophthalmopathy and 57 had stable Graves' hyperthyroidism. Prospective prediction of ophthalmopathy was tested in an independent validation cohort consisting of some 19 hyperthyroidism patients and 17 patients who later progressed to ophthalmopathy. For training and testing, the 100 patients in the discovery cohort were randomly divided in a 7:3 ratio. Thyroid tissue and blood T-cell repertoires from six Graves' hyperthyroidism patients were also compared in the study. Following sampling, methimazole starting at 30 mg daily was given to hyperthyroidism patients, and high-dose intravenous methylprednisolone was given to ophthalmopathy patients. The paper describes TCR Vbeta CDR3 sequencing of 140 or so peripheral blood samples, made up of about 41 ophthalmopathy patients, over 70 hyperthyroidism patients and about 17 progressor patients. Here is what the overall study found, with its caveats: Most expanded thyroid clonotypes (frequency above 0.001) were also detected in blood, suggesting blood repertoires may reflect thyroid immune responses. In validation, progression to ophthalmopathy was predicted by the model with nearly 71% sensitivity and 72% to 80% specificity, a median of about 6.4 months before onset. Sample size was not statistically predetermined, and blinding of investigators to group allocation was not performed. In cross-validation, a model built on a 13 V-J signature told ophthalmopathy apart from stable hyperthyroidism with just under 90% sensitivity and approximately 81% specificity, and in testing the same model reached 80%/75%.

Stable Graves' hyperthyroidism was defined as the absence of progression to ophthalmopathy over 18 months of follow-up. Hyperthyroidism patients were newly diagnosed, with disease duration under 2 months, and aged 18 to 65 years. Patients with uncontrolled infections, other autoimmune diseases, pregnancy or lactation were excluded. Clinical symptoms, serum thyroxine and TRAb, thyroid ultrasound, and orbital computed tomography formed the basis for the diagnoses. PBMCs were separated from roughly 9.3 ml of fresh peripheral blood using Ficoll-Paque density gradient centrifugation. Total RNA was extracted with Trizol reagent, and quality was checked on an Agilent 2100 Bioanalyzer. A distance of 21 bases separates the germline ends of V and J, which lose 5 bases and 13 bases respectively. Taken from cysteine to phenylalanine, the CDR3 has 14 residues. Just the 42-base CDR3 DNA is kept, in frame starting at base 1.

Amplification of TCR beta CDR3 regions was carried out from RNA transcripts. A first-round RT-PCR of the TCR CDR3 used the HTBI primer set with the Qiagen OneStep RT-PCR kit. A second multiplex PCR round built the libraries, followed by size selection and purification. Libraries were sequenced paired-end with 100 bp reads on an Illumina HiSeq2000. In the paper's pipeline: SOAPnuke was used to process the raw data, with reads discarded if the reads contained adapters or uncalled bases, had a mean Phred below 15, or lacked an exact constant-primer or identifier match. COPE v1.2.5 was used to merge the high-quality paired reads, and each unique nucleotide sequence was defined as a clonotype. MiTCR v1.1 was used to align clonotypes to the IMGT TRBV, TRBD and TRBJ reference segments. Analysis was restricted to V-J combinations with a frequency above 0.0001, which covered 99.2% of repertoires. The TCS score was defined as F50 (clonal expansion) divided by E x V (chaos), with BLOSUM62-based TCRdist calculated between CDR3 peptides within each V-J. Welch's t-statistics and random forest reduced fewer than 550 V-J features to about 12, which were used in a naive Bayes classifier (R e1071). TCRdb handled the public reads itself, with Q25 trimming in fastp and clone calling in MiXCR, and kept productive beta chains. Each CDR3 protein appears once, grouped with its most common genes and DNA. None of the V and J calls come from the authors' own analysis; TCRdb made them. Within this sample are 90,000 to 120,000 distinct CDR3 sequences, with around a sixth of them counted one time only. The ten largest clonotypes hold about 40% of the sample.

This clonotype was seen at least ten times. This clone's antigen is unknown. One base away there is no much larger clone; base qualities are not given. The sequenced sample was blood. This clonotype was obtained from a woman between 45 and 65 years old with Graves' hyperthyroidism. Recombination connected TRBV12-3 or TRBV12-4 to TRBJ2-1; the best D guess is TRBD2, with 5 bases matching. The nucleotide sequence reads TGTGCCAGCAGTCCAAGTTGGCAGGCGGGCGACCAGTTCTTC. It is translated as CASSPSWQAGDQFF.